The rows below give T cell receptor beta chains drawn from one sample of a study of cytomegalovirus exposure and HLA in healthy donors. Sequencing used immunoSEQ multiplex PCR; TCRdb keeps in-frame clones, though not all of them. This sample has about 180,000 clones, with more than 80% found just once. The sequenced sample consisted of PBMCs. The receptor set was obtained from a woman aged 18 to 35 in good health and CMV-seropositive. CDR3s include the opening cysteine and the closing phenylalanine or tryptophan. A D gene is named only where the DNA matches it firmly. Part of the rows lack a size; the others show once, few, many or a class for expanded clones.

j_call d_call v_call clone_size cdr3_aa cdr3_nt
TRBJ1-1 TRBD1 TRBV29-1 - CSEPPLYLSFVRGQCTEAFF TGCAGCGAACCCCCCTTGTACTTAAGCTTCGTGAGGGGGCAGTGCACTGAAGCTTTCTTT
TRBJ1-4 - TRBV6-1 - CASRFGETGEKLFF TGTGCCAGCAGATTTGGCGAAACAGGGGAAAAACTGTTTTTT
TRBJ2-7 - TRBV10-3 - CAISAGLPESYEQYF TGTGCCATCAGCGCGGGACTGCCTGAATCCTACGAGCAGTACTTC
TRBJ2-5 TRBD1 TRBV2 - CASASEFGQEIVETQYF TGTGCCAGCGCAAGTGAGTTTGGACAGGAGATTGTGGAGACCCAGTACTTC
TRBJ2-1 TRBD2 TRBV4-1 once CASGGLADPYYNEQFF TGCGCCAGCGGGGGACTAGCGGATCCGTACTACAATGAGCAGTTCTTC
TRBJ2-7 - TRBV6-5 - CATRGAASYEQYF TGTGCCACCAGGGGAGCAGCCTCCTACGAGCAGTACTTC
TRBJ2-6 - TRBV29-1 - CSAGPGANVLTF TGCAGCGCCGGTCCTGGGGCCAACGTCCTGACTTTC
TRBJ1-1 TRBD1 TRBV19 - CASQITGTVNTEAFF TGTGCCAGCCAAATAACCGGGACAGTGAACACTGAAGCTTTCTTT
TRBJ2-7 TRBD1 TRBV7-9 - CASSDDRGSDEQYF TGTGCCAGCAGCGACGACAGGGGTAGCGACGAGCAGTACTTC
TRBJ2-2 - TRBV10-3 once CAIRNLSGGKNTGELFF TGTGCCATCAGGAATTTATCGGGGGGCAAGAACACCGGGGAGCTGTTTTTT
TRBJ2-7 TRBD2 TRBV7-9 few CASSSVVWGGTNISYEQYF TGTGCCAGCAGCTCCGTGGTGTGGGGCGGGACTAACATCTCCTACGAGCAGTACTTC